The 11 T cell receptor beta chains below all came from one sample that was sequenced in a study of read filtering for tumor transcriptome and immune sequencing. This library used around 400 ng RNA and molecular barcoded adaptors spanning alpha/delta and beta/gamma chains. TCRdb passed the reads through MiXCR, listing each CDR3 protein once. The sample yields about 130,000 distinct CDR3 sequences, under 15% seen once. The sample taken for sequencing was a population of CD138-negative cells sorted from bone marrow. These TCRs come from a donor at least 40 years old with multiple myeloma.

In this sample, this clonotype turned up many times. DNA for the CDR3: TGTGCCAGCAGTGAATGGCAGGGTCCGGATACGCAGTATTTT. This sequence encodes CASSEWQGPDTQYF. V and J are TRBV6-1 and TRBJ2-3, with a possible D match to TRBD1 (5 bases). Trimming took off 2 bases at V and 6 bases at J, with 12 bases between the two ends. CDR1 and CDR2 from the germline V gene are MNHNS and SASEGT. This CDR3 contains 14 residues.

This clonotype was seen repeatedly, ten times or more. The genes are TRBV5-1 and TRBJ2-7, with a weak D call TRBD1 (6 bases). Trimming stripped 4 bases from V and 3 bases from J, with 17 bases between. The CDR3 is 15 amino acids. The V gene's germline CDR1 is SGHRS and CDR2 YFSETQ. CDR3 DNA sequence: TGCGCCAGCAGCGTAACAGGGCAGAAGATCTACGAGCAGTACTTC. Encoded protein: CASSVTGQKIYEQYF.

This clonotype was seen many times. This chain uses TRBV5-1 with TRBJ1-4, with no clear D. The CDR3 extends over 13 amino acids. CDR1 is SGHRS, CDR2 YFSETQ, per germline. Between the trimmed V and J ends, which lost 7 bases and 2 bases, there was a span of 9 bases. The CDR3 nucleotides are TGCGCCAGCCAGAGACACACTAATGAAAAACTGTTTTTT. Translation gives CASQRHTNEKLFF.

This clonotype came up a few times. The chain is built from TRBV6-1 and TRBJ2-4, with D perhaps TRBD1 (5 bases). Germline assignment: CDR1 MNHNS and CDR2 SASEGT. Between the trimmed V and J ends, which lost 0 bases and 3 bases, there was a span of 12 bases. The CDR3 loop spans 16 amino acids. The CDR3 bases are TGTGCCAGCAGTGAAGCATTAGGGGTAGACAAAAACATTCAGTACTTC. Amino acid sequence: CASSEALGVDKNIQYF.

The sample holds a few counts of this clonotype. The rearrangement uses TRBV6-5 and TRBJ2-1; 10 bases are shared with TRBD1. With V trimmed by 4 bases and J by 7 bases, 7 bases remained unmatched. The CDR3 is 15 residues long. In germline, CDR1 is MNHEY, CDR2 SVGAGI. This CDR3 is CASSLSGQGRNEQFF. CDR3 nucleotide sequence: TGTGCCAGCAGTTTGTCGGGACAGGGGAGGAATGAGCAGTTCTTC.

Ten or more counts support this clonotype. The chain employs TRBV20-1 and TRBJ2-7; D possibly matches TRBD1 or TRBD2 (5 bases each). The germline CDR1 and CDR2 sequences are DFQATT and SNEGSKA (reference sequence). V shed 0 bases and J shed 8 bases, with 17 bases lying between them. There are 14 residues in the CDR3. The CDR3 nucleotides are TGCAGTGCTAGAGATATGGAAGGGACCGAGAAGCAGTACTTC. Amino acid sequence: CSARDMEGTEKQYF.

As regards this clonotype: With a much larger clone just one base away, this may be a read error. This chain connects TRBV12-3 or TRBV12-4 to TRBJ2-5; D is undetermined. CDR3 length equals 13 residues. CDR3 DNA sequence: TGTGCCAGCAGCCAGACCGGTAAAGAGGCCCAGTACTTC. Translated, it gives CASSQTGKEAQYF.

This chain joins TRBV2 and TRBJ1-2; D gene unclear. Germline loops: CDR1 SNHLY, CDR2 FYNNEI. V lost 3 bases to trimming and J lost 7 bases, with 12 bases between them. The CDR3 is 13 amino acids. CDR3 nucleotides: TGTGCCAGCAGTGATGAGGCGGCGAGTGGCTACACCTTC. As protein: CASSDEAASGYTF.

This clonotype came up many times. The V and J genes are TRBV6-5 and TRBJ1-5, with no clear D. This CDR3 spans 13 amino acids. Between the trimmed V and J ends, which lost 8 bases and 3 bases, there was a span of 11 bases. In germline, CDR1 is MNHEY, CDR2 SVGAGI. CDR3 bases: TGTGCCAGCGCGGGGTCTCACAATCAGCCCCAGCATTTT. Amino acids: CASAGSHNQPQHF.

Only a few counts were recorded for this clonotype. This may be a read error: a much more frequent sequence differs by one nucleotide. The V and J genes are TRBV20-1 and TRBJ2-1; D remains ambiguous. Germline assignment: CDR1 DFQATT and CDR2 SNEGSKA (reference sequence). There are 10 residues in the CDR3. The CDR3 DNA reads as TGCAGTGCTAGTGGAAATGGGCAGTTCTTC. As protein: CSASGNGQFF.

The sample holds many counts of this clonotype. The chain uses TRBV11-2 and TRBJ1-5; the D is unclear. With 1 base removed from V and 5 bases from J, the gap between germline ends came to 6 bases. The CDR3 has 13 residues. In germline, CDR1 is SGHAT, CDR2 FQNNGV. The CDR3, as DNA: TGTGCCAGCAGCTTAGGGTTTGATCAGCCCCAGCATTTT. Amino acids: CASSLGFDQPQHF.